Following are 9 T cell receptor beta chains from one sample sequenced in a study of T cells in Graves' hyperthyroidism and ophthalmopathy. TCR beta CDR3 regions were amplified from RNA. In the first-round RT-PCR of the TCR CDR3, the HTBI primer set was used. Each CDR3 protein is one row after TCRdb ran MiXCR on the multiplex PCR reads. This sample has a few hundred thousand distinct CDR3 sequences; around 46% occur once, and the top ten carry about 8.3%. Sequenced sample: peripheral blood or thyroid tissue (not recorded which). The receptors were sampled from a woman under 30 with Graves' hyperthyroidism.

The J gene is TRBJ2-5, the V gene TRBV7-9; possible D gene TRBD2, 6 bases. The assigned J gene may be wrong: the sequence end matches TRBJ2-3 better. The germline V gene has CDR1 SEHNR and CDR2 FQNEAQ (reference sequence). This CDR3 spans 15 amino acids. The DNA of the CDR3 is TGTGCCAGCAGCCAAGGAGGGCCCTACACAGATACGCAGTATTTT. As protein: CASSQGGPYTDTQYF.

This chain uses TRBV12-5 with TRBJ1-2; 9 bases agree with TRBD1. There are 15 residues in the CDR3. CDR1 and CDR2 from the germline V gene are LGHNT and FRNRAP. Unmatched junction bases numbered 11, after V lost 6 bases and J lost 6 bases. This CDR3 is CASGPGQGYSHGYTF. The CDR3 region has the DNA TGTGCTAGTGGACCGGGACAGGGTTATTCGCATGGCTACACCTTC.

This clonotype appeared many times. This chain connects TRBV6-2 or TRBV6-3 to TRBJ2-7, with D perhaps TRBD1 (6 bases). The CDR3 extends over 15 amino acids. Germline CDR1 and CDR2: MNHEY and SVGEGT. Trimming left V 8 bases short and J 0 bases short, with 17 bases between. CDR3 DNA sequence: TGTGCCAGCCGCCGTCACAGGGACGGCTCCTACGAGCAGTACTTC. The encoded protein is CASRRHRDGSYEQYF.

In its sample, this clonotype was seen many times. The rearrangement links TRBV19 to TRBJ2-7; 10 nucleotides agree with TRBD2. Per the germline V gene, CDR1 is LNHDA and CDR2 is SQIVND (reference sequence). Trimming at V came to 6 bases and at J to 7 bases, leaving 12 bases not matched to a gene. The CDR3 contains 15 residues. CDR3 coding DNA: TGTGCCAGTAGCCATCTAGCGGGAGTGCTAGGGGAGCAGTACTTC. It codes for CASSHLAGVLGEQYF.

This rearrangement joins TRBV7-9 to TRBJ1-3; D possibly corresponds to TRBD1 (6 bases). The germline V and J ends were trimmed by 3 bases and 0 bases, with 21 bases remaining between them. The germline CDR1 and CDR2 sequences are SEHNR and FQNEAQ (reference sequence). The CDR3 covers 19 residues. The CDR3 reads CASSFITGRKKSSGNTIYF. The CDR3 DNA is TGTGCCAGCAGCTTCATAACAGGGAGGAAGAAAAGCTCTGGAAACACCATATATTTT. Supplemented by reference TRBV7-9 and TRBJ1-3, the full variable domain reads DTGVSQNPRHKITKRGQNVTFRCDPISEHNRLYWYRQTLGQGPEFLTYFQNEAQLEKSRLLSDRFSAERPKGSFSTLEIQRTEQGDSAMYLCASSFITGRKKSSGNTIYFGEGSWLTVV.

The table lists this clonotype with a few counts. This sequence joins TRBV7-2 and TRBJ1-1; D gene ambiguous. The V gene lost 1 base and the J gene lost 12 bases, with 15 bases spanning the gap. The CDR3 runs 13 residues. Germline assignment: CDR1 SGHTA and CDR2 FQGNSA. CDR3 sequence reads: CASSLDGTVGTFF. The CDR3 DNA is TGTGCCAGCAGCTTAGATGGCACCGTTGGTACTTTCTTT.

This clonotype was seen ten or more times. J is TRBJ2-5 and V is TRBV19; D perhaps matches TRBD2 (5 bases). This CDR3 region has 14 residues. Germline V gene data show CDR1 as LNHDA and CDR2 as SQIVND (reference sequence). The V end lost 6 bases, the J end lost 5 bases, and 16 bases lay between the germline ends. CDR3 in amino acids: CASSLTFSGETQYF. The CDR3 nucleotides are TGTGCCAGTAGCCTTACCTTTTCGGGGGAGACCCAGTACTTC.

This clonotype came up a few times. The chain carries TRBV20-1 and TRBJ2-7; TRBD2 is a possible D gene (5 bases). Germline V gene data show CDR1 as DFQATT and CDR2 as SNEGSKA (reference sequence). The CDR3 spans 13 residues. V was clipped by 4 bases and J by 1 base, with 11 bases between them. In DNA, the CDR3 is TGCAGTGCTAATAGCGCGCCGTCCTACGAGCAGTACTTC. It yields the protein CSANSAPSYEQYF.

The V and J genes are TRBV19 and TRBJ1-5; D perhaps matches TRBD1 (5 bases). Trimming stripped 4 bases from V and 6 bases from J, with 19 bases between. This CDR3 spans 16 amino acids. In germline, CDR1 is LNHDA, CDR2 SQIVND (reference sequence). Written as DNA, the CDR3 is TGTGCCAGTAGTACGGAAGACAGCCTTGCACGTCAGCCCCAGCATTTT. This translates into CASSTEDSLARQPQHF.